Following are 5 T cell receptor beta chains from one sample sequenced in a study of early T cells in non-severe SARS-CoV-2 infection. One entry per CDR3 protein results from TCRdb running MiXCR on the 5' RACE reads. The sample includes about 59,000 distinct CDR3 sequences, approximately 13% of them seen just once. The sample in question was whole blood, obtained at baseline. Receptors were obtained from an adult who was a healthcare worker with PCR-confirmed SARS-CoV-2 infection or an uninfected control (not recorded which).

This clonotype was recorded many times. The rearrangement uses TRBV4-1 and TRBJ2-3; the D is unclear. Germline CDR1 reads MGHRA; CDR2 reads YSYEKL. The CDR3 loop spans 17 amino acids. V was trimmed by 0 bases and J by 1 base, leaving 14 bases between them. The DNA of the CDR3 is TGCGCCAGCAGCCAAGATTTGATGGTAATTGGCACAGATACGCAGTATTTT. This sequence encodes CASSQDLMVIGTDTQYF.

The chain carries TRBV24-1 and TRBJ2-1; TRBD2 aligns across 13 bases. CDR1 is KGHDR, CDR2 SFDVKD, per germline. The CDR3 runs to 17 residues. The V and J ends lost 3 bases and 3 bases, in that order; junction bases with no gene match: 4. CDR3 in DNA: TGTGCCACCAGTGATCCCGGGACTAGCGGGGTCTACAATGAGCAGTTCTTC. Translating it yields CATSDPGTSGVYNEQFF.

This clonotype was seen many times. CDR3 sequence: CASSKLQIGGNEQFF. Written as DNA, the CDR3 is TGTGCCAGCAGCAAACTGCAAATAGGGGGCAATGAGCAGTTCTTC. The chain is built from TRBV14 and TRBJ2-1; a possible D gene is TRBD1 (6 bases). V gave up 5 bases and J gave up 6 bases, with 17 bases separating them. Germline V gives CDR1 SGHDN, CDR2 FVKESK. The CDR3 spans 15 residues.

This clonotype was seen more than once but under ten times. The chain employs TRBV7-8 and TRBJ2-1, with TRBD2 matching 10 bases. Germline CDR1 reads SGHVS; CDR2 reads FQNEAQ. Trimming removed 2 bases from V and 8 bases from J; junction bases left unmatched: 9. The CDR3 is 16 residues long. CDR3 region: CASSLWSGGAMDEQFF. The CDR3 DNA reads TGTGCCAGCAGCTTATGGAGCGGGGGGGCAATGGATGAGCAGTTCTTC.

The rearrangement links TRBV20-1 to TRBJ2-7; D remains unclear. The CDR3 totals 13 residues. V was shortened by 3 bases and J by 0 bases, with 9 bases between the two germline ends. Looked up from germline, CDR1 is DFQATT and CDR2 is SNEGSKA (reference sequence). The CDR3 reads CSASGELSYEQYF. In nucleotides, the CDR3 is TGCAGTGCTAGCGGCGAGCTCTCCTACGAGCAGTACTTC.